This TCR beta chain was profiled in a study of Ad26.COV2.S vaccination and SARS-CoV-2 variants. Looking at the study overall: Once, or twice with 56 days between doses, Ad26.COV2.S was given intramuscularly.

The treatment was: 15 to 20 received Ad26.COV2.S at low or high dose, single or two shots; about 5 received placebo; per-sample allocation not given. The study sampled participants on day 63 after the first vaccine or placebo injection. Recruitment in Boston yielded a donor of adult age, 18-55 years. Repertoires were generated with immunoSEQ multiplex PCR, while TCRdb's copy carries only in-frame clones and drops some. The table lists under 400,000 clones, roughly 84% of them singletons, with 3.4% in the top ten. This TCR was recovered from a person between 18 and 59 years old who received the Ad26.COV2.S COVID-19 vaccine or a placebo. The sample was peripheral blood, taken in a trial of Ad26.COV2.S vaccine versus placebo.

This chain's CDR3 is CASSQPPGAYGYTF. For the CDR3, the DNA is TGTGCCAGCAGCCAACCGCCGGGGGCCTATGGCTACACCTTC. This chain connects TRBV3-1 (or the pseudogene TRBV3-2) to TRBJ1-2; maybe TRBD1 (6 bases). Trimming took 2 bases from V and 4 from J, leaving 11 bases between them. Germline V gene sequence: CDR1 LGHDT, CDR2 YNNKEL (reference sequence). The length of the CDR3 is 14 residues.